This T cell receptor (beta chain) was profiled in a study of CD8 T cells in Susac syndrome. Whole-study results and caveats: Peak Susac CD8+ clonal expansion was seen in TEMRA cells and active patients.

To note about this clonotype: Its antigen is currently unknown.

The CDR3 length is 15 residues. The V segment lost 6 bases and the J segment 5 bases; nucleotides outside the gene matches: 8. CDR1 is MNHEY and CDR2 is SVGEGT in the germline V gene. An input of about 0.5 to 1 ug of RNA was subjected to reverse transcription using random hexamers. TCRdb re-analysed the immunoSEQ multiplex PCR reads in MiXCR, keeping a single row per CDR3 protein. The table includes some 110,000 distinct CDR3 sequences, roughly 94% detected once. Patients with Susac syndrome met the recently defined diagnostic criteria for definite or probable disease. The V gene is TRBV6-2 or TRBV6-3, the J gene TRBJ2-1, with 9 bases matching TRBD1. The source material was CD8+ T cells from PBMCs. This receptor was obtained from a human donor with Susac syndrome. CDR3 nucleotides: TGTGCCAGCAGAAGCCGGGACAGGGCCCACAATGAGCAGTTCTTC. Its protein product is CASRSRDRAHNEQFF.